This T cell receptor (beta chain) was captured by sequencing in a study of cytomegalovirus exposure and HLA in healthy donors. The primer mix had 60 Vbeta and 13 Jbeta primers. Sequencing was performed with immunoSEQ multiplex PCR; in TCRdb, only in-frame clones are kept and a portion is missing. There are some 130,000 clones in the sample; 60% to 80% occur only once, and approximately 0.94% lies in the top ten. From germline, CDR1 is MNHNS and CDR2 SASEGT. The CDR3 runs 14 residues. Trimming took 7 bases from V and 2 from J; bases not matched to a gene: 5. The origin of this receptor is a woman in her fifties or sixties in good health and CMV-seronegative. The specimen was PBMCs. The chain carries TRBV6-1 and TRBJ1-2, with TRBD1 matching 9 bases. The CDR3 DNA is TGTGCCAGCAAGATGGACAGGGGAAACTATGGCTACACCTTC. This gives the protein CASKMDRGNYGYTF.